Below, 14 T cell receptor beta chains from the same sample are listed, as sequenced in a study of human versus mouse CDR3 diversity and MHC coevolution. Data came from immunoSEQ multiplex PCR; TCRdb stores just in-frame clones and leaves some out. The sample contains about 81,000 clones, 93% of which appear only once. Sequencing input: naive CD4+ T cells from blood. Subset indicated: CD45RO-negative CD62L-positive naive CD4 T cells. The source of these receptors is a person between 25 and 70 years old in good health.

V gene TRBV19 combines with J gene TRBJ1-2; maybe TRBD1 (5 bases). Trimming removed 3 bases at V and 3 bases at J, with 20 bases between. The CDR3 is made up of 17 amino acids. Germline assignment: CDR1 LNHDA and CDR2 SQIVND (reference sequence). The DNA for the CDR3 is TGTGCCAGTAGTATCAGCGCAGGGTGGTACCCCCACTATGGCTACACCTTC. As protein: CASSISAGWYPHYGYTF.

The chain links TRBV30 to TRBJ1-6, with 7 nucleotides matching TRBD1. V was pared by 2 bases and J by 7 bases, with 5 bases of the junction left unmatched. Germline assignment: CDR1 GTSNPN and CDR2 SVGIG (reference sequence). The CDR3 is 14 residues long. The CDR3 protein is CAWSIDRANSPLHF. The CDR3 DNA reads as TGTGCCTGGAGTATCGACAGGGCCAATTCACCCCTCCACTTT.

The chain recombines TRBV30 with TRBJ2-7; 11 bases match TRBD1. There are 13 residues in the CDR3. Trimming removed 7 bases from V and 0 bases from J; junction bases left unmatched: 2. The germline gives CDR1 GTSNPN, CDR2 SVGIG (reference sequence). CDR3 coding DNA: TGTGCCTTAGGGACAGGGGGCTCCTACGAGCAGTACTTC. It translates to CALGTGGSYEQYF. Supplemented by reference TRBV30 and TRBJ2-7, the full variable domain reads SQTIHQWPATLVQPVGSPLSLECTVEGTSNPNLYWYRQAAGRGLQLLFYSVGIGQISSEVPQNLSASRPQDRQFILSSKKLLLSDSGFYLCALGTGGSYEQYFGPGTRLTVT.

The rearrangement joins TRBV6-6 to TRBJ2-3, with 11 bases lining up with TRBD1. There are 14 residues in the CDR3. Germline V lookup: CDR1 MNHNY, CDR2 SVGAGI (reference sequence). V trimming: 7 bases; J trimming: 4 bases; junction bases outside the gene matches: 4. CDR3 in DNA: TGTGCCAGCAAAGGACAGGGGGCTGCAGATACGCAGTATTTT. Translating gives CASKGQGAADTQYF.

DNA of the CDR3: TGTGCCAGCAGCGTAGGCAGGGGGCTTGGAAACACCATATATTTT. Its protein is CASSVGRGLGNTIYF. V is TRBV9 and J is TRBJ1-3; TRBD1 aligns across 8 bases. V trimming: 0 bases; J trimming: 3 bases; junction bases outside the gene matches: 2. The CDR3 spans 15 residues. Germline CDR1 reads SGDLS; CDR2 reads YYNGEE.

This chain joins TRBV7-9 and TRBJ1-5; 7 bases are shared with TRBD1. The germline V gene has CDR1 SEHNR and CDR2 FQNEAQ (reference sequence). J was trimmed by 4 bases and V by 0 bases; bases with no gene match: 6. This CDR3 spans 16 amino acids. CDR3 in amino acids: CASSLAVDRPNQPQHF. The CDR3 DNA is TGTGCCAGCAGCTTAGCGGTGGACAGGCCGAATCAGCCCCAGCATTTT.

The chain employs TRBV11-3 and TRBJ1-1; D is undetermined. The CDR3 is made up of 12 amino acids. V was trimmed by 5 bases and J by 3 bases, leaving 7 bases between them. The germline V gene encodes CDR1 SGHNT and CDR2 YENEEA. CDR3 sequence (DNA): TGTGCCAGCAGCACCCGGGACACTGAAGCTTTCTTT. This codes for CASSTRDTEAFF. Variable domain in full (rest from reference TRBV11-3 and TRBJ1-1): EAGVVQSPRYKIIEKKQPVAFWCNPISGHNTLYWYLQNLGQGPELLIRYENEEAVDDSQLPKDRFSAERLKGVDSTLKIQPAELGDSAVYLCASSTRDTEAFFGQGTRLTVV.

V gene TRBV27 combines with J gene TRBJ1-2; the D gene is possibly TRBD1 (5 bases). Germline CDR1 reads MNHEY; CDR2 reads SMNVEV (reference sequence). Between the trimmed V and J ends, which lost 3 bases and 6 bases, there was a span of 26 bases. This CDR3 comprises 18 residues. This CDR3 is CASSFGSAGARPGNGYTF. CDR3 in DNA: TGTGCCAGCAGTTTCGGTTCGGCAGGAGCTCGCCCAGGGAATGGCTACACCTTC.

This rearrangement joins TRBV6-5 to TRBJ2-1, with 9 bases that match TRBD1. The CDR3 runs to 14 residues. The germline gives CDR1 MNHEY, CDR2 SVGAGI. With 6 bases clipped from V and 5 bases from J, the junction kept 5 bases outside the gene matches. The CDR3 region is CASRGTGSNNEQFF. CDR3 nucleotides: TGTGCCAGCAGAGGGACAGGGTCTAACAATGAGCAGTTCTTC.

The rearrangement links TRBV19 to TRBJ2-3; 10 bases fit TRBD2. Germline V gives CDR1 LNHDA, CDR2 SQIVND (reference sequence). The CDR3 consists of 18 residues. The V segment lost 6 bases and the J segment 0 bases; nucleotides outside the gene matches: 12. CDR3 protein: CASSLAGVGPGSTDTQYF. The CDR3 DNA is TGTGCCAGTAGCCTAGCGGGAGTGGGGCCCGGGAGCACAGATACGCAGTATTTT.

V usage is TRBV27 and J usage is TRBJ2-7; the D is unclear. Germline lookup yields CDR1 MNHEY and CDR2 SMNVEV (reference sequence). The CDR3 extends over 14 amino acids. Deletions cut 3 bases from V and 6 bases from J, with 15 bases between. Here the CDR3 reads CASSLQMRPIEQYF. The CDR3 nucleotides read TGTGCCAGCAGTTTGCAGATGCGGCCGATCGAGCAGTACTTC.

The rearrangement links TRBV18 to TRBJ1-2; D gene unclear. The germline V and J ends were trimmed by 3 bases and 3 bases, with 11 bases remaining between them. This CDR3 is 14 amino acids long. CDR1 is KGHSH, CDR2 LQKENI, per germline. DNA for the CDR3: TGTGCCAGCTCACCGGTGTACGTAGACTATGGCTACACCTTC. This encodes CASSPVYVDYGYTF.

J is TRBJ2-3 and V is TRBV7-9; the match to TRBD2 covers 7 bases. V lost 2 bases and J lost 14; bases outside the gene matches: 7. The V gene's germline CDR1 is SEHNR and CDR2 FQNEAQ (reference sequence). This CDR3 has 12 residues. CDR3 sequence: CASSLRDYNGYF. In nucleotides, the CDR3 is TGTGCCAGCAGCTTAAGGGACTATAACGGGTATTTT. Variable domain in full (rest from reference TRBV7-9 and TRBJ2-3): DTGVSQNPRHKITKRGQNVTFRCDPISEHNRLYWYRQTLGQGPEFLTYFQNEAQLEKSRLLSDRFSAERPKGSFSTLEIQRTEQGDSAMYLCASSLRDYNGYFGPGTRLTVL.

The chain joins TRBV5-6 to TRBJ1-1, with 9 bases identical to TRBD1. With V trimmed by 1 base and J by 3 bases, 7 bases remained unmatched. The CDR3 runs 16 residues. In germline, CDR1 is SGHDT, CDR2 YYEEEE. The chain's CDR3 is CASSLLGRQGDTEAFF. The CDR3 DNA follows: TGTGCCAGCAGCTTGTTGGGACGACAGGGGGACACTGAAGCTTTCTTT.